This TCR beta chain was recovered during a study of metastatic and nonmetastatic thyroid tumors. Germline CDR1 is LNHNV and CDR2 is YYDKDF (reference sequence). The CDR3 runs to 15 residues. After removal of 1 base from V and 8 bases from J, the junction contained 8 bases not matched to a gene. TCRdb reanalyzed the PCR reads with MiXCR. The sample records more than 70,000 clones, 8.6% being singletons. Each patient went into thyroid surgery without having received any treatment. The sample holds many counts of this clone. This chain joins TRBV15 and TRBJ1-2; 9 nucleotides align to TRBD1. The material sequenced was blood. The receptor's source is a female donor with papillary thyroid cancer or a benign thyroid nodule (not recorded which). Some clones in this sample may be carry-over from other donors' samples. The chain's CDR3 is CATSRGRDRVYGYTF. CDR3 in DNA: TGTGCCACCAGCAGAGGGCGGGACAGGGTTTACGGCTACACCTTC.